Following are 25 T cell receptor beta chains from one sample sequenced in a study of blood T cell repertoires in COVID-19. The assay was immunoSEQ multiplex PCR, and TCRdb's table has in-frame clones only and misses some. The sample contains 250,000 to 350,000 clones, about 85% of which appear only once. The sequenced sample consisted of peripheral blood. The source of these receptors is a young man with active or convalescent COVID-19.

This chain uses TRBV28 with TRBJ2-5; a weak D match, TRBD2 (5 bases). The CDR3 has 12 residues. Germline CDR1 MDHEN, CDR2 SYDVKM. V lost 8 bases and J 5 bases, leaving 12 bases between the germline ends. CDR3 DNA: TGTGCCAGCGAATCGGGGTTGGAGACCCAGTACTTC. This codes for CASESGLETQYF.

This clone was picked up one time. The CDR3 protein is CASSFSHEYNSPLHF. The CDR3 nucleotides are TGTGCCAGCAGTTTCTCACACGAATATAATTCACCCCTCCACTTT. The V and J genes are TRBV27 and TRBJ1-6; D remains unclear. There are 15 residues in the CDR3. V was trimmed by 3 bases and J by 4 bases, leaving 10 bases between them. Germline values: CDR1 MNHEY, CDR2 SMNVEV (reference sequence).

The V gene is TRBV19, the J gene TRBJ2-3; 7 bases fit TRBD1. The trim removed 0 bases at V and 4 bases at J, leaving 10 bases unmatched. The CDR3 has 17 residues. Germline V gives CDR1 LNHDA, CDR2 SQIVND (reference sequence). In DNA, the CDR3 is TGTGCCAGTAGTATAGACACATCGACAGGGATCGCAGATACGCAGTATTTT. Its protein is CASSIDTSTGIADTQYF.

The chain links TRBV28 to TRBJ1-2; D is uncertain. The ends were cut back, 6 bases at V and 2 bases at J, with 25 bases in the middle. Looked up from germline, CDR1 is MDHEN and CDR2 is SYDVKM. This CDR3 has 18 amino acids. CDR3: CASSPVPLIYLTNYGYTF. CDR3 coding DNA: TGTGCCAGCAGCCCCGTACCACTCATATACCTAACCAACTATGGCTACACCTTC.

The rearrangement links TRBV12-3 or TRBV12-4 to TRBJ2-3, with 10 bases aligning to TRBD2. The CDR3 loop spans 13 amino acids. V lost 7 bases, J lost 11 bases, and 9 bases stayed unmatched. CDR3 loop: CASNLSGRPRQYF. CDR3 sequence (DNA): TGTGCCAGCAACCTTAGCGGGAGGCCCCGGCAGTATTTT.

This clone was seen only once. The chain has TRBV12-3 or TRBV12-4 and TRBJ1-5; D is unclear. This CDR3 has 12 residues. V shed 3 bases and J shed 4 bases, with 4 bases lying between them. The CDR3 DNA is TGTGCCAGCAGTTTTACTAATCAGCCCCAGCATTTT. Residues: CASSFTNQPQHF.

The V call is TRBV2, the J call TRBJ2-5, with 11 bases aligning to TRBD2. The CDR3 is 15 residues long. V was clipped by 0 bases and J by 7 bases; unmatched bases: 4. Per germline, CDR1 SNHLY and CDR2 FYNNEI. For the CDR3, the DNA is TGTGCCAGCAGTGAAGCGGCCGGGACTAGCGGGACCCAGTACTTC. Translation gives CASSEAAGTSGTQYF.

CDR3 sequence reads: CASSLARGYEQYF. The CDR3 region has the DNA TGTGCCAGCAGCTTAGCTCGAGGGTACGAGCAGTACTTC. The chain has TRBV7-9 and TRBJ2-7; possible D gene TRBD2, 5 bases. The germline CDR1 and CDR2 sequences are SEHNR and FQNEAQ (reference sequence). The CDR3 is 13 residues long. Trimming took 0 bases from V and 4 from J, leaving 7 bases between them.

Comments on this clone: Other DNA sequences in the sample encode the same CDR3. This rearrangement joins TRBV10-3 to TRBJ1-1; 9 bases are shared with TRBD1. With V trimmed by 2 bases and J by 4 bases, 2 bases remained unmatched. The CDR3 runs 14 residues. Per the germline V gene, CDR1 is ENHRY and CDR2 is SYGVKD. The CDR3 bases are TGTGCCATCAGTGAGCCGGACAGGGGCACTGAAGCTTTCTTT. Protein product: CAISEPDRGTEAFF.

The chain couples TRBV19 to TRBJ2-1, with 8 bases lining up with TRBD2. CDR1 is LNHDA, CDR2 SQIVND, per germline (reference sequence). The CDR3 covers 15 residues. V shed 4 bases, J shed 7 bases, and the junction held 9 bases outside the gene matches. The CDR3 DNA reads TGTGCCAGTAGTACGGCTAGCGGGTGGAGTAATGAGCAGTTCTTC. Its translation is CASSTASGWSNEQFF.

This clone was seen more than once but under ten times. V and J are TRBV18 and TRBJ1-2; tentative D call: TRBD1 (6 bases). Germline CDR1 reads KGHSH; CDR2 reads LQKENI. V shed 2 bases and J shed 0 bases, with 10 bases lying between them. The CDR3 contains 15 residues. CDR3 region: CASSPGQYTNYGYTF. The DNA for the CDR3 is TGTGCCAGCTCACCAGGACAGTATACTAACTATGGCTACACCTTC.

CDR3 nucleotide sequence: TGTGCCAGCAGCTCAGGCGGGGGAGGGGATCTCGAGCAGTACTTC. Translating gives CASSSGGGGDLEQYF. The chain carries TRBV28 and TRBJ2-7; 7 bases are a match to TRBD2. The CDR3 runs 15 residues. V lost 6 bases to trimming and J lost 6 bases; unmatched junction nucleotides: 14. Germline V CDR1 and CDR2: MDHEN, SYDVKM.

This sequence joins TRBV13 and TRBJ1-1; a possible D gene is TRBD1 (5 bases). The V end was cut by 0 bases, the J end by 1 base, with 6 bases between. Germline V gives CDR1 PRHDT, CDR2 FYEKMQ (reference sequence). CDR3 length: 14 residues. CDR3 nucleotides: TGTGCCAGCAGCTTAGGCGGACAGAACACTGAAGCTTTCTTT. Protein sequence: CASSLGGQNTEAFF.

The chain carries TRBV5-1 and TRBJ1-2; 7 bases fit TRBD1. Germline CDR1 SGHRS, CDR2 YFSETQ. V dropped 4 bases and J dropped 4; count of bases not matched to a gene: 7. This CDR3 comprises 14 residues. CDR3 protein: CASSPQGSGYGYTF. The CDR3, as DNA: TGCGCCAGCAGCCCACAGGGGTCGGGCTATGGCTACACCTTC.

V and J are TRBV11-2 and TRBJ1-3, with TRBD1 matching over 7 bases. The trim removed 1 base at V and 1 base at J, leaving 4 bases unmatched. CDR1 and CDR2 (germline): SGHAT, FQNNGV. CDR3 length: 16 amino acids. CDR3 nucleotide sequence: TGTGCCAGCAGCTTAGCGACAGGGCTTTCTGGAAACACCATATATTTT. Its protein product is CASSLATGLSGNTIYF. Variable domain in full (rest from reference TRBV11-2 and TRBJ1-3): EAGVAQSPRYKIIEKRQSVAFWCNPISGHATLYWYQQILGQGPKLLIQFQNNGVVDDSQLPKDRFSAERLKGVDSTLKIQPAKLEDSAVYLCASSLATGLSGNTIYFGEGSWLTVV.

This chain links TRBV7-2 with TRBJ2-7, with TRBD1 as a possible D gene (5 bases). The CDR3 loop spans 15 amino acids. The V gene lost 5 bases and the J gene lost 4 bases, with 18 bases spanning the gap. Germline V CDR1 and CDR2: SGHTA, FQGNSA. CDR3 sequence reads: CASSPVWGSTYEQYF. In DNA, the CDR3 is TGTGCCAGCAGCCCGGTCTGGGGCTCGACGTACGAGCAGTACTTC. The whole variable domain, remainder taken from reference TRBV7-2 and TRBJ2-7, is GAGVSQSPSNKVTEKGKDVELRCDPISGHTALYWYRQSLGQGLEFLIYFQGNSAPDKSGLPSDRFSAERTGGSVSTLTIQRTQQEDSAVYLCASSPVWGSTYEQYFGPGTRLTVT.

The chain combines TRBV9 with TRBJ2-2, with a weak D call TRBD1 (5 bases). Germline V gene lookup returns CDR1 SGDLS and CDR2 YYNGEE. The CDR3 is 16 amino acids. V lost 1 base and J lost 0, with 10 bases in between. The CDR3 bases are TGTGCCAGCAGCGTATATCGGACACCGAACACCGGGGAGCTGTTTTTT. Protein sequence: CASSVYRTPNTGELFF. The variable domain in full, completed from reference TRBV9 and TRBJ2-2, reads DSGVTQTPKHLITATGQRVTLRCSPRSGDLSVYWYQQSLDQGLQFLIQYYNGEERAKGNILERFSAQQFPDLHSELNLSSLELGDSALYFCASSVYRTPNTGELFFGEGSRLTVL.

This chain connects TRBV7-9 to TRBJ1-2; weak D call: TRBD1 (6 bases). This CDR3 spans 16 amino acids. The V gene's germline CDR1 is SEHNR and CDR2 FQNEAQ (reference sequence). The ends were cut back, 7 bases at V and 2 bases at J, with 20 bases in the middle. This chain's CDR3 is CASTPGGGRANYGYTF. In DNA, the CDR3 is TGTGCCAGCACCCCCGGGGGGGGGCGAGCAAACTATGGCTACACCTTC.

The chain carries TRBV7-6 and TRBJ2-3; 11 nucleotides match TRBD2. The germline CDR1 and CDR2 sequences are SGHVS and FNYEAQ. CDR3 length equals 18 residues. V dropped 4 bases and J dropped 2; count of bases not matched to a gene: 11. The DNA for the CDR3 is TGTGCCAGCAGCTCCCAGACCGGGACTAGCGGTTACACAGATACGCAGTATTTT. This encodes CASSSQTGTSGYTDTQYF.

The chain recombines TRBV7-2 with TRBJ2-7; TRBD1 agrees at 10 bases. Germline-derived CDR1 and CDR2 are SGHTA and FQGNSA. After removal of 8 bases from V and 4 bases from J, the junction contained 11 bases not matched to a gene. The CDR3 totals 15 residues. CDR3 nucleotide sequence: TGTGCCAGCTCCATTTCTCCGGACAGGGGGTACGAGCAGTACTTC. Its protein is CASSISPDRGYEQYF.

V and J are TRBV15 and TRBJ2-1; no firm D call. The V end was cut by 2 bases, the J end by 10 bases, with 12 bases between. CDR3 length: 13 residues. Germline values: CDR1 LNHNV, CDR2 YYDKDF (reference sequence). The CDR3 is CATSRYASREQFF. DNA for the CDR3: TGTGCCACCAGCAGATATGCGTCTCGCGAGCAGTTCTTC.

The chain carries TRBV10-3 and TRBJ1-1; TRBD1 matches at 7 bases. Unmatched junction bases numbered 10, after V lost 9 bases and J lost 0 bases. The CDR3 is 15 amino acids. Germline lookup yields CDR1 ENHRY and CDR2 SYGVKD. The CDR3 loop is CAMSAGGWMNTEAFF. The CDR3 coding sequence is TGTGCCATGTCGGCAGGGGGATGGATGAACACTGAAGCTTTCTTT.

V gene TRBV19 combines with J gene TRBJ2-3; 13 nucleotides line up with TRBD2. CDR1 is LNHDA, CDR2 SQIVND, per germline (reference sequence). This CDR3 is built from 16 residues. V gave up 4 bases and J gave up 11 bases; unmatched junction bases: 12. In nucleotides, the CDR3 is TGTGCCAGTAGTAGAAACACCGGGACTAGCGGGACAGGGCAGTATTTT. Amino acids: CASSRNTGTSGTGQYF.

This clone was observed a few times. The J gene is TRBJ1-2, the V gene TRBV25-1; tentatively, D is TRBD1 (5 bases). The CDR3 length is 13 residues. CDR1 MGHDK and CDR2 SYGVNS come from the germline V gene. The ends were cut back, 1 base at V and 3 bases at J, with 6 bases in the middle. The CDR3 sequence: CASSESTDYGYTF. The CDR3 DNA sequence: TGTGCCAGCAGTGAATCGACAGACTATGGCTACACCTTC.

CDR3 protein: CASSWTGAGTEAFF. In DNA, the CDR3 is TGTGCCAGCAGCTGGACAGGGGCCGGCACTGAAGCTTTCTTT. The chain employs TRBV5-5 and TRBJ1-1, with TRBD1 matching 9 bases. J lost 4 bases, V lost 3 bases, and 4 bases had no gene match. This CDR3 contains 14 residues. Germline loops: CDR1 SGHKS, CDR2 YYEKEE (reference sequence).